A selection of T cell receptor beta chains follows, all from one sample in a study of patients and donors after allogeneic stem cell transplantation. MiXCR, run by TCRdb on the RT-PCR reads, gives a single entry per CDR3 protein. The table shows about 960,000 distinct CDR3 sequences, with roughly 18% occurring only once. The sequenced sample consisted of blood, either unsorted or a sorted T cell fraction (not recorded which). The origin of the receptors is a human donor who was either an allogeneic HSCT recipient or a stem cell or donor lymphocyte infusion donor (not recorded which). It is not recorded whose cells these are; they may come from a transplant donor. Both conserved end residues are part of each CDR3. Each record gives: CDR3 protein, CDR3 DNA, V gene, D gene, clone size, J gene. A D gene is named only where the DNA matches it firmly. Where a row states a size, it is once, few, many or the class of an expanded clone; other rows omit it.

cdr3_aa: CASSQEGLAGGGELFF
cdr3_nt: TGCGCCAGCAGCCAAGAAGGACTAGCGGGGGGCGGGGAGCTGTTTTTT
v_call: TRBV4-3
d_call: TRBD2
clone_size: few
j_call: TRBJ2-2

cdr3_aa: CSGLLGLAGNEQFF
cdr3_nt: TGCAGCGGCCTGCTTGGACTAGCGGGGAATGAGCAGTTCTTC
v_call: TRBV29-1
d_call: TRBD2
clone_size: few
j_call: TRBJ2-1

cdr3_aa: CASSSPPGTEAFF
cdr3_nt: TGTGCCAGCAGCTCCCCCCCCGGGACTGAAGCTTTCTTT
v_call: TRBV11-3
d_call: .
clone_size: .
j_call: TRBJ1-1

cdr3_aa: CASSFKTGEFGTNEKLFF
cdr3_nt: TGTGCCAGCAGCTTCAAGACAGGGGAATTCGGAACTAATGAAAAACTGTTTTTT
v_call: TRBV5-6
d_call: TRBD1
clone_size: .
j_call: TRBJ1-4

cdr3_aa: CASNPRLSYEQYF
cdr3_nt: TGTGCCAGCAACCCGAGGCTCTCCTACGAGCAGTACTTC
v_call: TRBV2
d_call: .
clone_size: few
j_call: TRBJ2-7

cdr3_aa: CASSQEWFFSETQYF
cdr3_nt: TGCGCCAGCAGCCAAGAGTGGTTTTTCTCGGAGACCCAGTACTTC
v_call: TRBV4-3
d_call: .
clone_size: .
j_call: TRBJ2-5

cdr3_aa: CASSPSSSVTNYGYTF
cdr3_nt: TGTGCCAGCTCACCAAGCTCCAGCGTGACTAACTATGGCTACACCTTC
v_call: TRBV18
d_call: .
clone_size: .
j_call: TRBJ1-2

cdr3_aa: CASRFGASGYNEQFF
cdr3_nt: TGTGCCAGCAGGTTCGGGGCTAGCGGCTACAATGAGCAGTTCTTC
v_call: TRBV12-3/TRBV12-4
d_call: TRBD2
clone_size: few
j_call: TRBJ2-1

cdr3_aa: CASSENSGYYGYTF
cdr3_nt: TGTGCCAGCAGTGAAAATTCGGGGTACTATGGCTACACCTTC
v_call: TRBV2
d_call: .
clone_size: .
j_call: TRBJ1-2

cdr3_aa: CASSKTPESLTFF
cdr3_nt: TGCGCCAGCAGCAAGACCCCGGAGAGTTTGACTTTCTTT
v_call: TRBV4-3
d_call: .
clone_size: many
j_call: TRBJ1-1

cdr3_aa: CASSFGMGSGEQYF
cdr3_nt: TGCGCCAGCAGCTTTGGCATGGGGTCCGGGGAGCAGTACTTC
v_call: TRBV5-1
d_call: .
clone_size: .
j_call: TRBJ2-7

cdr3_aa: CASSQGRAGSDGYTF
cdr3_nt: TGTGCCAGCAGCCAAGGGAGGGCAGGGTCGGATGGCTACACCTTC
v_call: TRBV4-2
d_call: .
clone_size: .
j_call: TRBJ1-2

cdr3_aa: CASSQAGITEAFF
cdr3_nt: TGTGCCAGCAGCCAGGCGGGGATCACTGAAGCTTTCTTT
v_call: TRBV3-1
d_call: .
clone_size: many
j_call: TRBJ1-1

cdr3_aa: CASSLGPWDIQYF
cdr3_nt: TGTGCCAGCAGCTTGGGACCGTGGGACATTCAGTACTTC
v_call: TRBV5-5
d_call: .
clone_size: many
j_call: TRBJ2-4

cdr3_aa: CSARAPVPSGGGELFF
cdr3_nt: TGCAGTGCTAGAGCACCCGTCCCTAGCGGGGGCGGGGAGCTGTTTTTT
v_call: TRBV20-1
d_call: TRBD2
clone_size: .
j_call: TRBJ2-2

cdr3_aa: CSAHVAPRTSFNEQFF
cdr3_nt: TGCAGTGCCCATGTGGCCCCTCGGACTAGTTTCAATGAGCAGTTCTTC
v_call: TRBV20-1
d_call: TRBD2
clone_size: .
j_call: TRBJ2-1

cdr3_aa: CASSQRDSLSYEQYF
cdr3_nt: TGTGCCAGCAGCCAAAGGGACAGCCTCTCCTACGAGCAGTACTTC
v_call: TRBV7-3
d_call: TRBD1
clone_size: .
j_call: TRBJ2-7

cdr3_aa: CASSTPLAGTLSDTQYF
cdr3_nt: TGCGCCAGCAGCACCCCACTAGCGGGTACTTTGTCAGATACGCAGTATTTT
v_call: TRBV5-1
d_call: TRBD2
clone_size: many
j_call: TRBJ2-3

cdr3_aa: CSVEEGKKSYEQYF
cdr3_nt: TGCAGCGTTGAAGAAGGGAAAAAGTCCTACGAGCAGTACTTC
v_call: TRBV29-1
d_call: .
clone_size: few
j_call: TRBJ2-7

cdr3_aa: CASSQPSGITYNEQFF
cdr3_nt: TGTGCCAGCAGCCAACCTAGCGGGATTACCTACAATGAGCAGTTCTTC
v_call: TRBV3-1
d_call: TRBD2
clone_size: few
j_call: TRBJ2-1

cdr3_aa: CASSLGSRLGDTEAFF
cdr3_nt: TGTGCCAGCAGCTTAGGGTCGCGGCTGGGGGACACTGAAGCTTTCTTT
v_call: TRBV7-8
d_call: .
clone_size: .
j_call: TRBJ1-1

cdr3_aa: CSARDLGSSGGYTF
cdr3_nt: TGCAGTGCTAGAGATTTGGGATCGTCGGGCGGCTACACCTTC
v_call: TRBV20-1
d_call: .
clone_size: .
j_call: TRBJ1-2

cdr3_aa: CASRGQTSYNEQFF
cdr3_nt: TGTGCCAGCAGGGGACAGACTAGTTACAATGAGCAGTTCTTC
v_call: TRBV7-9
d_call: .
clone_size: few
j_call: TRBJ2-1

cdr3_aa: CAISLPGQASYNEQFF
cdr3_nt: TGTGCCATCAGTCTACCGGGACAGGCTTCCTACAATGAGCAGTTCTTC
v_call: TRBV10-3
d_call: TRBD1
clone_size: .
j_call: TRBJ2-1

cdr3_aa: CASIDSANEQFF
cdr3_nt: TGCGCCAGCATCGACAGTGCCAATGAGCAGTTCTTC
v_call: TRBV5-1
d_call: .
clone_size: many
j_call: TRBJ2-1

cdr3_aa: CASSLGTSELFF
cdr3_nt: TGTGCCAGCAGCTTAGGGACTAGCGAACTGTTTTTT
v_call: TRBV7-3
d_call: TRBD2
clone_size: many
j_call: TRBJ2-2

cdr3_aa: CASSDSAGKLTGELFF
cdr3_nt: TGTGCCAGCAGTGACTCAGCCGGGAAGCTAACCGGGGAGCTGTTTTTT
v_call: TRBV6-4
d_call: .
clone_size: few
j_call: TRBJ2-2

cdr3_aa: CASSLAAGTEAFF
cdr3_nt: TGTGCCAGCAGCCTCGCGGCGGGCACTGAAGCTTTCTTT
v_call: TRBV12-3/TRBV12-4
d_call: .
clone_size: .
j_call: TRBJ1-1

cdr3_aa: CASSPAEEETQYF
cdr3_nt: TGTGCCAGCAGTCCGGCGGAGGAAGAGACCCAGTACTTC
v_call: TRBV12-3/TRBV12-4
d_call: .
clone_size: many
j_call: TRBJ2-5

cdr3_aa: CASSSVKMGTDSYEQYF
cdr3_nt: TGCGCCAGCAGCTCCGTTAAAATGGGGACCGACTCCTACGAGCAGTACTTC
v_call: TRBV5-1
d_call: .
clone_size: .
j_call: TRBJ2-7

cdr3_aa: CAISDLSGSYEQYF
cdr3_nt: TGTGCCATCAGTGATCTTAGCGGGAGCTACGAGCAGTACTTC
v_call: TRBV10-3
d_call: TRBD2
clone_size: .
j_call: TRBJ2-7

cdr3_aa: CAAERGPGYTF
cdr3_nt: TGTGCCGCGGAGAGGGGTCCTGGCTACACCTTC
v_call: TRBV7-9
d_call: .
clone_size: few
j_call: TRBJ1-2